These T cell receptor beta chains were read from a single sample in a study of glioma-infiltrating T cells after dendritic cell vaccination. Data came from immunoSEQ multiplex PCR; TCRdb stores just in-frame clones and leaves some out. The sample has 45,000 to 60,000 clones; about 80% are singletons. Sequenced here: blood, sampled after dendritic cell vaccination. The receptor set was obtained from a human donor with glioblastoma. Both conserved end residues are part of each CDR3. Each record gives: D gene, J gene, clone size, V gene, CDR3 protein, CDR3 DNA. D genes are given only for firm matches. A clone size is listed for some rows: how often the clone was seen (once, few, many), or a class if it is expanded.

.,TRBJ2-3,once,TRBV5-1,CASSFPSTDTQYF,TGCGCCAGCAGCTTCCCCTCCACAGATACGCAGTATTTT
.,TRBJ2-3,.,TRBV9,CASSVDSHTDTQYF,TGTGCCAGCAGCGTAGACAGTCACACAGATACGCAGTATTTT
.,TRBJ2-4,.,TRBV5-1,CASSTGDKNIQYF,TGCGCCAGCAGCACCGGAGACAAAAACATTCAGTACTTC
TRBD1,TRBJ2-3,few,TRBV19,CASSIGTGITDTQYF,TGTGCCAGTAGTATTGGGACAGGGATCACAGATACGCAGTATTTT
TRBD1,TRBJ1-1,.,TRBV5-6,CASSLRGTGSTEAFF,TGTGCCAGCAGTCTCCGCGGGACAGGGTCCACTGAAGCCTTCTTT
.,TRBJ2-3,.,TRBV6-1,CATTGTFSDTQYF,TGTGCCACCACCGGGACTTTTTCAGATACGCAGTATTTT
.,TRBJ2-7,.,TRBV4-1,CASSQDEGGVSYEQYF,TGCGCCAGCAGCCAAGATGAGGGGGGGGTCTCCTACGAGCAGTACTTC
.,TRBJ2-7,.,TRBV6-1,CASSEEVRGAGVLEQYF,TGTGCCAGCAGTGAAGAGGTCAGGGGGGCAGGGGTCCTCGAGCAGTACTTC
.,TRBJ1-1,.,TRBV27,CASSLSQVADTEAFF,TGTGCCAGCAGTTTAAGTCAGGTAGCGGACACTGAAGCTTTCTTT
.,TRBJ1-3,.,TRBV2,CASNTGNSGNTIYF,TGTGCCAGCAATACAGGAAACTCTGGAAACACCATATATTTT
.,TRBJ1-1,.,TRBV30,CAWRSTEAFF,TGTGCCTGGAGGAGCACTGAAGCTTTCTTT
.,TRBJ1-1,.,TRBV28,CASSFFGRVGVTEAFF,TGTGCCAGCAGTTTCTTTGGTCGTGTAGGGGTGACTGAAGCTTTCTTT
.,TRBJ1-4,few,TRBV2,CASSEGTVGEKLFF,TGTGCCAGCAGTGAAGGGACAGTGGGCGAAAAACTGTTTTTT
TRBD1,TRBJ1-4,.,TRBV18,CASSAGQDEKLFF,TGTGCCAGCTCAGCGGGACAGGACGAAAAACTGTTTTTT
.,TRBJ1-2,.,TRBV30,CAWRGVYGYTF,TGTGCCTGGAGAGGGGTCTATGGCTACACCTTC
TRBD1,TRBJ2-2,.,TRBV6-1,CASRWDRVKAGELFF,TGTGCCAGCAGATGGGACAGGGTAAAGGCCGGGGAGCTGTTTTTT
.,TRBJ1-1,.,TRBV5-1,CASSLVGGPNTEAFF,TGCGCCAGCAGCTTGGTCGGGGGGCCCAACACTGAAGCTTTCTTT
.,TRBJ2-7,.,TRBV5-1,CASSLGSNYEQYF,TGCGCCAGCAGCTTGGGAAGCAACTACGAGCAGTACTTC
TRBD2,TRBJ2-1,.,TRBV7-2,CASSLARGGGGVSYNEQFF,TGTGCCAGCAGCTTAGCGCGGGGTGGCGGGGGGGTCTCCTACAATGAGCAGTTCTTC
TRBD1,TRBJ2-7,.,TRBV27,CASSPGTGGIEQYF,TGTGCCAGCAGTCCCGGGACAGGGGGCATTGAGCAGTACTTC
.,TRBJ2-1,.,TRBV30,CASNQGITYNEQFF,TGTGCCTCGAACCAGGGGATTACCTACAATGAGCAGTTCTTC
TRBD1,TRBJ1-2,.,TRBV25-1,CASSGTGGARGYTF,TGTGCCAGTAGCGGGACAGGGGGCGCGAGGGGCTACACCTTC
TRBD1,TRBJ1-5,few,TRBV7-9,CASSSGQAPGPQHF,TGTGCCAGCAGTTCTGGACAGGCCCCGGGGCCCCAGCATTTT
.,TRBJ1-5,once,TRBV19,CASSISPVDQPQHF,TGTGCCAGTAGTATTTCCCCGGTTGATCAGCCCCAGCATTTT
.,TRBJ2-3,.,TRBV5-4,CASRPDYSTDTQYF,TGTGCCAGCAGGCCGGACTACTCCACAGATACGCAGTATTTT
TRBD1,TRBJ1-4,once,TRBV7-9,CASSWTGEWEKLFF,TGTGCCAGCAGCTGGACAGGAGAGTGGGAAAAACTGTTTTTT
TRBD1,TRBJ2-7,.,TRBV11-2,CASSERTGTGDVEQYF,TGTGCCAGCAGCGAGAGAACCGGGACAGGGGACGTCGAGCAGTACTTC
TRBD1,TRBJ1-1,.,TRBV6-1,CASLLGDRNTEAFF,TGTGCCAGCCTCCTTGGGGACAGAAACACTGAAGCTTTCTTT
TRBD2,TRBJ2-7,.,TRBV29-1,CSGVGGRNYEQYF,TGCAGCGGAGTGGGGGGGAGAAACTACGAGCAGTACTTC
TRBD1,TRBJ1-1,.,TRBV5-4,CASSFETGGASEAFF,TGTGCCAGCAGCTTCGAGACAGGGGGCGCTTCTGAAGCTTTCTTT
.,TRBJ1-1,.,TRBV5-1,CASSLRRGLDPSAEAFF,TGCGCCAGCAGCTTGAGAAGAGGGCTTGACCCGAGCGCTGAAGCTTTCTTT
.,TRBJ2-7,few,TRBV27,CASSQDSSYEQYF,TGTGCCAGCAGTCAAGACAGTTCCTACGAGCAGTACTTC
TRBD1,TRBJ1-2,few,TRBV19,CASRRDSYGYTF,TGTGCCAGTAGGAGGGACAGCTATGGCTACACCTTC
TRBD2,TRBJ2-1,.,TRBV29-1,CSVGGTSYNEQFF,TGCAGCGTGGGGGGGACCTCCTACAATGAGCAGTTCTTC
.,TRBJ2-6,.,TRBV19,CASSIRGEASSGANVLTF,TGTGCCAGTAGTATCCGCGGTGAGGCGAGCTCTGGGGCCAACGTCCTGACTTTC
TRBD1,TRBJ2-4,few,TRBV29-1,CSVGTGTNIQYF,TGCAGCGTCGGGACAGGGACCAACATTCAGTACTTC
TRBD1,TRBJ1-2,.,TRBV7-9,CASSARDRAGLNYGYTF,TGTGCCAGCAGCGCCCGGGACAGGGCTGGCCTCAACTATGGCTACACCTTC
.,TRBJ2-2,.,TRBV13,CASSLRGSDTGELFF,TGTGCCAGCAGCTTAAGGGGATCGGACACCGGGGAGCTGTTTTTT
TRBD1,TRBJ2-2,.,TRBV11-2,CASRRPTGDTGELFF,TGTGCCAGCAGACGCCCGACAGGGGACACCGGGGAGCTGTTTTTT
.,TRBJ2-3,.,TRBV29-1,CSVVRRDGADTQYF,TGCAGCGTTGTACGCAGGGATGGGGCAGATACGCAGTATTTT
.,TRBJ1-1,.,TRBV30,CAWSVGRGRGSPEAFF,TGTGCCTGGAGTGTGGGCAGGGGCCGAGGGAGTCCTGAAGCTTTCTTT
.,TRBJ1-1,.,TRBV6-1,CASSEGLREAFF,TGTGCCAGCAGTGAAGGTCTGAGGGAAGCTTTCTTT
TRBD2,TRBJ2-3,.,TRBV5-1,CASSPTSGGTDTQYF,TGCGCCAGCAGCCCGACTAGCGGGGGCACAGATACGCAGTATTTT
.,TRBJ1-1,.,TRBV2,CARQPRNTEAFF,TGTGCCAGGCAACCGAGGAACACTGAAGCTTTCTTT
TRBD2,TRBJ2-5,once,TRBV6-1,CASSEEGTSAYEQHF,TGTGCCAGCAGTGAAGAAGGGACTAGCGCCTACGAGCAGCACTTC
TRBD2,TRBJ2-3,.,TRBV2,CASRGTSGLTDTQYF,TGTGCCAGCAGAGGGACTAGCGGACTCACAGATACGCAGTATTTT
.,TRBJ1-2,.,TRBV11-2,CASGAVNYGYTF,TGTGCCAGCGGGGCGGTTAACTATGGCTACACCTTC
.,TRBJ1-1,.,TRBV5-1,CASSLDGQNTEAFF,TGCGCCAGCAGCTTGGACGGACAGAACACTGAAGCTTTCTTT
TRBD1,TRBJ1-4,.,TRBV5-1,CASSWNRGLNEKLFF,TGCGCCAGCAGCTGGAACAGGGGCCTTAATGAAAAACTGTTTTTT
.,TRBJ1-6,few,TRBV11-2,CAPRNSPLHF,TGTGCCCCGAGAAATTCACCCCTCCACTTT
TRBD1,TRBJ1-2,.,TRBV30,CAWSQDRDGYTF,TGTGCCTGGAGTCAGGACAGGGATGGCTACACCTTC
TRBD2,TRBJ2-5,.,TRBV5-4,CASSLDPGGRETQYF,TGTGCCAGCAGCTTGGACCCGGGGGGGCGCGAGACCCAGTACTTC